Detailed here is one T cell receptor beta chain. Its target is unknown. Sequenced by immunoSEQ multiplex PCR; TCRdb stores in-frame clones only, minus some. The data show around 35,000 clones, 95% seen once. Germline loops: CDR1 LNHDA, CDR2 SQIVND (reference sequence). This CDR3 is built from 13 residues. Trimming took 8 bases from V and 3 from J; bases not matched to a gene: 1. The sample belongs to a study of circulating and synovial CD4+ cells in juvenile arthritis. Study-wide results and caveats: These blood cells shared more CDR3 sequences with synovium than bulk blood.

The V call is TRBV19, the J call TRBJ2-3; 11 bases match TRBD1. The sample was CD4+ T cells from blood. This sequence was found in a human donor with juvenile idiopathic arthritis. The CDR3 DNA sequence: TGTGCCAGTGGACAGGGGGCGACAGATACGCAGTATTTT. Translated, it gives CASGQGATDTQYF.